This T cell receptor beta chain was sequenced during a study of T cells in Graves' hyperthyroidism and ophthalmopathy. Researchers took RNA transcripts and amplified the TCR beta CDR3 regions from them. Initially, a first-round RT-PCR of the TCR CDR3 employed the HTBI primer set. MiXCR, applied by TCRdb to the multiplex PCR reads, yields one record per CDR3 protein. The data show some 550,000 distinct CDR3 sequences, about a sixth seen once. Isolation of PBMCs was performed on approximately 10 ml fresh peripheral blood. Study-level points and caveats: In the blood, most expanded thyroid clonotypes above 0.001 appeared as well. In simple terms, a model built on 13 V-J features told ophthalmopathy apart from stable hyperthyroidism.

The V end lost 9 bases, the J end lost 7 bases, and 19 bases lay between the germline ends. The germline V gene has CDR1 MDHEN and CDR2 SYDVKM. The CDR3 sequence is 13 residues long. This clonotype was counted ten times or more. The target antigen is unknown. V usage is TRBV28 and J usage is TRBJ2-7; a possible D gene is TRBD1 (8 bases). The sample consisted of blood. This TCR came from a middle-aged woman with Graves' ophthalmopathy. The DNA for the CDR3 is TGTGCCAGGAAGGACAGGGACTACGTGGAGCAGTACTTC. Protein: CARKDRDYVEQYF.